The 10 T cell receptor beta chains presented below share a single source sample, sequenced in a study of somatic mutations in cytotoxic T cells in rheumatoid arthritis. Measured with immunoSEQ multiplex PCR; TCRdb has only the in-frame clones, and not every one. Seen here are roughly 10,000 clones, approximately 80% observed once, and the top ten hold about 8.1%. Sequencing was carried out using CD8+ T cells sorted from blood. These receptors all come from an adult with rheumatoid arthritis.

This chain uses TRBV5-6 with TRBJ1-5; D gene uncertain. The V gene lost 1 base and the J gene lost 1 base, with 3 bases spanning the gap. This CDR3 has 13 residues. CDR1 is SGHDT, CDR2 YYEEEE, per germline. CDR3 coding DNA: TGTGCCAGCAGCTTGAGGAGCAATCAGCCCCAGCATTTT. Its translation: CASSLRSNQPQHF.

The V call is TRBV4-2, the J call TRBJ2-1; 11 bases are shared with TRBD2. J gave up 4 bases and V 6 bases, and 5 bases lay outside the gene matches. Per germline, CDR1 LGHNA and CDR2 YNFKEQ. The CDR3 contains 15 residues. CDR3 sequence reads: CASRPGLADYNEQFF. In nucleotides, the CDR3 is TGTGCCAGCAGGCCGGGACTAGCGGATTACAATGAGCAGTTCTTC.

The chain joins TRBV10-2 to TRBJ2-2; unclear D gene. The CDR3 runs 12 residues. V lost 8 bases, J lost 3 bases, and 7 bases lay in between. Germline CDR1 is WSHSY and CDR2 is SAAADI. DNA for the CDR3: TGCGCCAGCTTCATTGACACCGGGGAGCTGTTTTTT. Its translation is CASFIDTGELFF.

This clone was observed a few times. The chain carries TRBV10-2 and TRBJ1-1; a possible D gene is TRBD1 (6 bases). Trimming stripped 6 bases from V and 6 bases from J, with 8 bases between. The germline V gene encodes CDR1 WSHSY and CDR2 SAAADI. The CDR3 extends over 11 amino acids. The CDR3 DNA follows: TGCGCCAGCAGGAGGGGGGCTGAAGCTTTCTTT. It codes for CASRRGAEAFF.

V is TRBV9 and J is TRBJ2-1, with TRBD2 identical over 8 bases. After removal of 1 base from V and 6 bases from J, the junction contained 12 bases not matched to a gene. Per germline, CDR1 SGDLS and CDR2 YYNGEE. This CDR3 comprises 17 residues. This CDR3 is CASSVNPAKGLGNEQFF. As DNA, the CDR3 is TGTGCCAGCAGCGTAAATCCAGCTAAGGGACTAGGCAATGAGCAGTTCTTC.

This chain links TRBV11-2 with TRBJ2-7, with D unclear. Trimming removed 1 base at V and 4 bases at J, with 5 bases between. Germline V gives CDR1 SGHAT, CDR2 FQNNGV. The CDR3 sequence is 12 residues long. The CDR3: CASSLGIYEQYF. The CDR3 DNA follows: TGTGCCAGCAGCTTAGGGATATACGAGCAGTACTTC.

The rearrangement joins TRBV19 to TRBJ1-2, with TRBD1 identical over 9 bases. CDR3 length equals 13 residues. From germline, CDR1 is LNHDA and CDR2 SQIVND (reference sequence). The J segment lost 5 bases and the V segment lost 7 bases, leaving 5 bases of the junction unmatched. The CDR3 loop is CASNLDRGYGYTF. CDR3 coding DNA: TGTGCCAGTAATCTGGACAGGGGATATGGCTACACCTTC.

This sequence joins TRBV5-6 and TRBJ2-5; D not certain. The CDR3 extends over 14 amino acids. CDR1 is SGHDT, CDR2 YYEEEE, per germline. The V end was cut by 3 bases, the J end by 7 bases, with 16 bases between. The CDR3 loop reads CASSSADPWRTQYF. DNA of the CDR3: TGTGCCAGCAGCTCCGCGGACCCGTGGAGGACCCAGTACTTC.

V usage is TRBV4-1 and J usage is TRBJ1-3; D not certain. Germline V lookup: CDR1 MGHRA, CDR2 YSYEKL. CDR3 size: 15 residues. V was shortened by 1 base and J by 1 base, with 8 bases between the two germline ends. Here the CDR3 reads CASSQGPSSGNTIYF. As DNA, the CDR3 is TGCGCCAGCAGCCAAGGCCCAAGTTCTGGAAACACCATATATTTT.

The chain has TRBV18 and TRBJ1-2; 10 nucleotides line up with TRBD1. J gave up 14 bases and V 3 bases, and 6 bases lay outside the gene matches. This CDR3 is built from 12 residues. Germline-derived CDR1 and CDR2 are KGHSH and LQKENI. The CDR3 here is CASSPTGTGDTF. The CDR3 DNA reads TGTGCCAGCTCACCGACTGGGACAGGGGATACCTTC.